The source of this T cell receptor (beta chain) is a study of Ad26.COV2.S vaccination and SARS-CoV-2 variants. V shed 0 bases and J shed 0 bases, with 6 bases lying between them. The CDR3 totals 14 residues. Looked up from germline, CDR1 is MNHEY and CDR2 is SVGAGI. Sequenced by immunoSEQ multiplex PCR; TCRdb stores in-frame clones only, minus some. The sample consists of more than 150,000 clones, roughly 87% of them appearing once. The count of this clone is one. The chain is built from TRBV6-5 and TRBJ2-7, with D hard to call. The starting material was peripheral blood, obtained after recovery from COVID-19. The receptor was derived from a human donor who had recovered from COVID-19. This CDR3 reads CASSYSEDSYEQYF. The CDR3 nucleotides are TGTGCCAGCAGTTACTCAGAGGACTCCTACGAGCAGTACTTC.